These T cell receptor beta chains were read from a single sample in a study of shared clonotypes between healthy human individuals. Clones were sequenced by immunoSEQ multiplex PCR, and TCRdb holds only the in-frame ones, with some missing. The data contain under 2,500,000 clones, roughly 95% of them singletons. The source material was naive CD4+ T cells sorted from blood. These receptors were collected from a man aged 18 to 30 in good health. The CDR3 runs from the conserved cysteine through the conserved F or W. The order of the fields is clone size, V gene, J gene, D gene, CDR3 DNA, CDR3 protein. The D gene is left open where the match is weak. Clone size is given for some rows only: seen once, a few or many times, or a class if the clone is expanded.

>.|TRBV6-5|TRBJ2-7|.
TGTGCCAGCAGTTACGCGTCATCCCACGAGCAGTACTTC
CASSYASSHEQYF
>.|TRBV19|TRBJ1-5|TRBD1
TGTGCCAGTACAAGAGACAGGGTCTATCAGCCCCAGCATTTT
CASTRDRVYQPQHF
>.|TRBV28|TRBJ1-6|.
TGTGCCAGCACCGGGGTCCCGCCTTCACCCCTCCACTTT
CASTGVPPSPLHF
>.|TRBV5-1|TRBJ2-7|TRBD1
TGCGCCAGCAGCACAGGGACAGGCCACGAGCAGTACTTC
CASSTGTGHEQYF
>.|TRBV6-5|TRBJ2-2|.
TGTGCCAGCAGGATTAGGGAGAGCGGGGAGCTGTTTTTT
CASRIRESGELFF
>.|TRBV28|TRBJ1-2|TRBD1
TGTGCCACCATGACGGGACAGGGCTATGGCTACACCTTC
CATMTGQGYGYTF
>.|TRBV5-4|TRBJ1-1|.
TGTGCCAGCAGTCCGGGGTGGGGATTTGAAGCTTTCTTT
CASSPGWGFEAFF
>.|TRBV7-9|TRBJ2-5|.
TGTGCCAGCAGCTTAGCCGGGGGTTTGGAGACCCAGTACTTC
CASSLAGGLETQYF
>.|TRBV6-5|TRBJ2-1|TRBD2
TGTGCCAGCAGTTACTTGACTAGCGGGAGCAATGAGCAGTTCTTC
CASSYLTSGSNEQFF
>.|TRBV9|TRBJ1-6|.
TGTGCCAGCAGCGTAGAAACAGGTAGTAATTCACCCCTCCACTTT
CASSVETGSNSPLHF
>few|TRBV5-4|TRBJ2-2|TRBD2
TGTGCCAGCAGCCCAGCGGGAGTGTCGACCGGGGAGCTGTTTTTT
CASSPAGVSTGELFF
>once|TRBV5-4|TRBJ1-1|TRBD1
TGTGCCAGCAGCAGGGGACAGGAGAACACTGAAGCTTTCTTT
CASSRGQENTEAFF
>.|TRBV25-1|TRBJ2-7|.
TGTGCCAGCAGTCTAGGAACAGGTCGCTACGAGCAGTACTTC
CASSLGTGRYEQYF
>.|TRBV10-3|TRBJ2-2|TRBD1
TGTGCCATCAGAGAGACAGGGTACGGGAACACCGGGGAGCTGTTTTTT
CAIRETGYGNTGELFF
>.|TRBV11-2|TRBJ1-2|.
TGTGCCAGCAGGAAATGGGGCGATTCTAACTATGGCTACACCTTC
CASRKWGDSNYGYTF
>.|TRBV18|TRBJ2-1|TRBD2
TGTGCCAGCTCACCACCCCCGGGACTAGCGGTTGAGCAGTTCTTC
CASSPPPGLAVEQFF
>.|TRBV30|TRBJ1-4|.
TGTGCCTGGAGGGAACGAGGAAGATCGGGGGAAAAACTGTTTTTT
CAWRERGRSGEKLFF
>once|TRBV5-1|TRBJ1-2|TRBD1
TGCGCCAGCAGCATAGGGACAGGGGGTAACTATGGCTACACCTTC
CASSIGTGGNYGYTF
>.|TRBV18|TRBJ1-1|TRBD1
TGTGCCAGCTCACGGGGGGGACAGGCGAACACTGAAGCTTTCTTT
CASSRGGQANTEAFF
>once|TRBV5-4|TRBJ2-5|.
TGTGCCAGCAGCTTGATTGGGGAGCAAGAGACCCAGTACTTC
CASSLIGEQETQYF
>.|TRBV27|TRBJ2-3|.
TGTGCCAGCAGCTGGGACTCTAGCACAGATACGCAGTATTTT
CASSWDSSTDTQYF
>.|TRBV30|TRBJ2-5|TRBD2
TGTGCCTCCCTCCAGCGGGGGCCGGATGAGGAGACCCAGTACTTC
CASLQRGPDEETQYF
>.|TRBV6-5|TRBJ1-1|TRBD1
TGTGCCAGCAGCCCTACTGGACAGGCAAACACTGAAGCTTTCTTT
CASSPTGQANTEAFF
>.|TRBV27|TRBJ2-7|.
TGTGCCAGCAGTTCAGTCCTCATAGGGGAGCAGTACTTC
CASSSVLIGEQYF
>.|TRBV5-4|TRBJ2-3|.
TGTGCCAGCAGCCCGGGGGGCGGGAGACTTTACACAGATACGCAGTATTTT
CASSPGGGRLYTDTQYF
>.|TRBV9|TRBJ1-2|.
TGTGCCAGCAGCGTAGGTACGGGTCTTAACTATGGCTACACCTTC
CASSVGTGLNYGYTF
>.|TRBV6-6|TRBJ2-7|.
TGTGCCAGCAGTACAAGTAACTCCGAGCAGTACTTC
CASSTSNSEQYF
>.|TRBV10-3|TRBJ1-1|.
TGTGCCATCAGACGACAGGCCGGCGTAGGGGGTGGAGCTTTCTTT
CAIRRQAGVGGGAFF
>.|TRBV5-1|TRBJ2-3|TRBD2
TGCGCCAGCAGCTTCCTAGCGGGAGTCCCCGGGAGCACAGATACGCAGTATTTT
CASSFLAGVPGSTDTQYF
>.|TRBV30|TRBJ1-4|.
TGTGCCTGGAGTGGGGACACTAATGAAAAACTGTTTTTT
CAWSGDTNEKLFF
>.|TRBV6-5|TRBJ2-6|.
TGTGCCAGCAGTTACGGGGCTGGGGCCAACGTCCTGACTTTC
CASSYGAGANVLTF
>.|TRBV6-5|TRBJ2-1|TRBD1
TGTGCCAGCAGCCGAGGACAGGTGCCAAATGAGCAGTTCTTC
CASSRGQVPNEQFF
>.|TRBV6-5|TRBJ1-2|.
TGTGCCAGCAGTTACCGGGGTGGCTACACCTTC
CASSYRGGYTF
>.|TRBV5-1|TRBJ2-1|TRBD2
TGCGCCAGCAGCTTGGCCGGTGGGAGGGGCTACAATGAGCAGTTCTTC
CASSLAGGRGYNEQFF
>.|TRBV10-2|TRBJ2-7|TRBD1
TGCGCCAGCAGTCCCGGGACAGGGGTTTACGAGCAGTACTTC
CASSPGTGVYEQYF
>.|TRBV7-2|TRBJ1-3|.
TGTGCCAGCAGCCCAAACGCTGGAAACACCATATATTTT
CASSPNAGNTIYF
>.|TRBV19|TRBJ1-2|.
TGTGCCAGTAGAGACGACAAAAACTATGGCTACACCTTC
CASRDDKNYGYTF
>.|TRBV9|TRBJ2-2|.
TGTGCCAGCAGCGTAGCCTGGAACACCGGGGAGCTGTTTTTT
CASSVAWNTGELFF
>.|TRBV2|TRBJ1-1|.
TGTGCCAGCAGGGGGTTTTGGGATCGGAACACTGAAGCTTTCTTT
CASRGFWDRNTEAFF